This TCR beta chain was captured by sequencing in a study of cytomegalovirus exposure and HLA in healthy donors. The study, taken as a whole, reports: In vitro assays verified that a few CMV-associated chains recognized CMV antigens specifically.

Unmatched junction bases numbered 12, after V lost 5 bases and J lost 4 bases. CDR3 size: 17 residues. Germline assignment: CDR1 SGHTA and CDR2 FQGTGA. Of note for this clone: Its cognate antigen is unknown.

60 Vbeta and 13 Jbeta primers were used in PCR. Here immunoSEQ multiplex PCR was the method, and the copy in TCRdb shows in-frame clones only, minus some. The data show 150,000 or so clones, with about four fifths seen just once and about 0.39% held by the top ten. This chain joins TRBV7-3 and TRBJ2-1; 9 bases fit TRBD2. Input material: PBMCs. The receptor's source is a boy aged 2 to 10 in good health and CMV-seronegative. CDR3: CASSPELAGTIYNEQFF. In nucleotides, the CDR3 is TGTGCCAGCAGCCCGGAACTAGCGGGTACTATATACAATGAGCAGTTCTTC.